The 13 T cell receptor beta chains below all came from one sample that was sequenced in a study of siplizumab effects on memory and regulatory T cells. Sequencing was performed with immunoSEQ multiplex PCR; in TCRdb, only in-frame clones are kept and a portion is missing. The sample holds about 110,000 clones, 92% seen once. Sequencing was carried out using Tregs sorted from blood. These receptors were collected from a human donor in good health.

V and J are TRBV20-1 and TRBJ1-2; D remains unclear. Germline V gene lookup returns CDR1 DFQATT and CDR2 SNEGSKA (reference sequence). The germline V and J ends were trimmed by 6 bases and 8 bases, with 10 bases remaining between them. The CDR3 spans 10 residues. The CDR3 DNA sequence: TGCAGTGCAGCTTCGGGCGGCTACACCTTC. Translating gives CSAASGGYTF.

This chain connects TRBV7-9 to TRBJ2-1; D uncertain. V lost 0 bases to trimming and J lost 10 bases, with 4 bases between them. The CDR3 extends over 11 amino acids. The germline V gene encodes CDR1 SEHNR and CDR2 FQNEAQ (reference sequence). This chain's CDR3 is CASSLAGEQFF. DNA of the CDR3: TGTGCCAGCAGCTTAGCTGGGGAGCAGTTCTTC.

V gene TRBV7-2 combines with J gene TRBJ1-1; a possible D gene is TRBD1 (6 bases). Germline values: CDR1 SGHTA, CDR2 FQGNSA. This CDR3 is built from 13 residues. V lost 7 bases to trimming and J lost 12 bases, with 21 bases between them. The CDR3 sequence is CASNIYVAGTTFF. CDR3 bases: TGTGCCAGCAACATTTATGTGGCAGGGACAACTTTCTTT.

The rearrangement joins TRBV6-1 to TRBJ2-4, with a weak D call TRBD2 (5 bases). CDR1 and CDR2 from the germline V gene are MNHNS and SASEGT. The CDR3 extends over 16 amino acids. Deletions cut 4 bases from V and 1 base from J, with 14 bases between. CDR3 sequence reads: CASSVPGEGAKNIQYF. The CDR3 DNA is TGTGCCAGCAGTGTTCCCGGGGAAGGGGCCAAAAACATTCAGTACTTC.

The CDR3 here is CASSLGTGAQGYTF. The CDR3 DNA is TGCGCCAGCAGCTTGGGCACGGGGGCGCAGGGCTACACCTTC. The V gene is TRBV5-1, the J gene TRBJ1-2, with D perhaps matching TRBD1 (6 bases). Between the trimmed V and J ends, which lost 0 bases and 8 bases, there was a span of 14 bases. The CDR3 has 14 residues. Per germline, CDR1 SGHRS and CDR2 YFSETQ.

The chain is built from TRBV6-5 and TRBJ1-1, with D unresolved. V was trimmed by 5 bases and J by 7 bases, leaving 14 bases between them. There are 13 residues in the CDR3. The V gene's germline CDR1 is MNHEY and CDR2 SVGAGI. This CDR3 is CASSHNMDLEAFF. CDR3 bases: TGTGCCAGCAGTCATAATATGGATCTTGAAGCTTTCTTT.

CDR3 sequence: CASSTGTSGGAKTQYF. For the CDR3, the DNA is TGTGCCAGCAGTACCGGGACTAGCGGGGGGGCAAAGACCCAGTACTTC. The rearrangement uses TRBV2 and TRBJ2-5, with 16 bases identical to TRBD2. The CDR3 has 16 amino acids. Germline CDR1 is SNHLY and CDR2 is FYNNEI. After removal of 5 bases from V and 6 bases from J, the junction contained 6 bases not matched to a gene.

The genes are TRBV30 and TRBJ1-1; 9 nucleotides line up with TRBD1. With V trimmed by 7 bases and J by 1 base, 7 bases remained unmatched. The CDR3 sequence is 14 residues long. Germline V gives CDR1 GTSNPN, CDR2 SVGIG (reference sequence). This CDR3 reads CALRTGVSNTEAFF. CDR3 bases: TGTGCCTTGCGGACAGGGGTATCGAACACTGAAGCTTTCTTT.

The V call is TRBV5-1, the J call TRBJ2-3; 7 bases match TRBD1. Germline trimming cut 2 bases from V and 6 bases from J; bases unmatched to any gene: 3. Per the germline V gene, CDR1 is SGHRS and CDR2 is YFSETQ. The CDR3 runs 13 residues. CDR3 in amino acids: CASSLKTGDTQYF. The CDR3 region has the DNA TGCGCCAGCAGCTTAAAGACAGGGGATACGCAGTATTTT.

The chain uses TRBV10-3 and TRBJ2-3; 8 bases fit TRBD2. Germline V gives CDR1 ENHRY, CDR2 SYGVKD. V was clipped by 6 bases and J by 2 bases; unmatched bases: 4. The CDR3 consists of 14 residues. The CDR3 reads CAISLAGNTDTQYF. As DNA, the CDR3 is TGTGCCATCAGCTTAGCGGGAAACACAGATACGCAGTATTTT.

The genes are TRBV9 and TRBJ2-7; the D gene is possibly TRBD2 (5 bases). The CDR3 is 15 residues long. Germline CDR1 reads SGDLS; CDR2 reads YYNGEE. Trimming left V 0 bases short and J 1 base short, with 11 bases between. The CDR3 region is CASSVGGMGSYEQYF. CDR3 nucleotides: TGTGCCAGCAGCGTAGGAGGGATGGGGTCCTACGAGCAGTACTTC. Full variable domain (missing parts from reference TRBV9 and TRBJ2-7): DSGVTQTPKHLITATGQRVTLRCSPRSGDLSVYWYQQSLDQGLQFLIQYYNGEERAKGNILERFSAQQFPDLHSELNLSSLELGDSALYFCASSVGGMGSYEQYFGPGTRLTVT.

The V and J genes are TRBV19 and TRBJ1-1; perhaps TRBD1 as D (6 bases). This CDR3 contains 17 residues. Trimming pared 2 bases from V and 1 base from J, leaving 17 bases between. CDR1 and CDR2 (germline): LNHDA, SQIVND (reference sequence). The CDR3 DNA reads TGTGCCAGTAGTATACGAAGGACAGTCGGAGGGAACACTGAAGCTTTCTTT. Protein: CASSIRRTVGGNTEAFF.

The V and J genes are TRBV6-1 and TRBJ2-7; D may correspond to TRBD1 or TRBD2 (5 bases each). Germline V gene sequence: CDR1 MNHNS, CDR2 SASEGT. V lost 0 bases and J lost 12, with 18 bases in between. CDR3 length: 14 residues. CDR3 nucleotide sequence: TGTGCCAGCAGTGAAGCATTTTGGGGGATGGTTCGGTACTTC. This codes for CASSEAFWGMVRYF.